A selection of T cell receptor beta chains follows, all from one sample in a study. A single record per CDR3 protein comes from TCRdb applying MiXCR to the 5' RACE reads. The sample lists fewer than 65,000 distinct CDR3 sequences, almost 30% seen once, with about 2.5% in the top ten. Material for sequencing was tumor-infiltrating naive CD4+ T cells sorted from the breast tumor. These receptors all stem from a female donor with breast cancer. The conserved cysteine and the conserved F or W are not part of the CDR3 here. Each record gives: CDR3 length, J gene, V gene, CDR3 protein.

10 TRBJ2-7 TRBV7-9 ASSLRPNEQY
12 TRBJ2-5 TRBV28 ASSLRREVETQY
12 TRBJ2-3 TRBV7-2 ASAQAGNTDTQY
12 TRBJ2-3 TRBV5-1 ASSLNKATDTQY
11 TRBJ1-4 TRBV10-3 ASNRATNEKLF
14 TRBJ2-2 TRBV6-1 ASKRVRGPGTGELF
12 TRBJ1-4 TRBV6-2/TRBV6-3 ASSKTGGDKKLF
12 TRBJ1-2 TRBV3-1 ASSPLLAGVGYT
13 TRBJ2-3 TRBV6-1 ASSEAGVSTDTQY
14 TRBJ1-6 TRBV27 ASSGSRQGDNSPLH
11 TRBJ1-5 TRBV12-3/TRBV12-4 ASRPNANQPQH
15 TRBJ2-7 TRBV20-1 SARGPVNLAGGYEQY
8 TRBJ2-1 TRBV20-1 SASWLREI
14 TRBJ2-3 TRBV12-3/TRBV12-4 ASSLTGGRASDTQY
12 TRBJ1-6 TRBV7-9 ASSVPGRNSPLH
10 TRBJ2-3 TRBV15 ATSRDGTTQY
14 TRBJ2-3 TRBV4-3 ASSQGYASLTDTQY
11 TRBJ2-3 TRBV19 ASSLRFTDTQY
13 TRBJ1-6 TRBV4-3 ASSQEWGEDSPLH
9 TRBJ1-2 TRBV10-3 ATYRTGGYT
13 TRBJ1-5 TRBV6-6 AGSYMGTGNQPQH
15 TRBJ2-1 TRBV7-8 ASSLVMRGGPYNEQF
11 TRBJ2-5 TRBV7-2 ASSRSDRETQY
12 TRBJ2-7 TRBV20-1 SAREGGSSYEQY
12 TRBJ2-3 TRBV9 ASSSGPIADTQY
13 TRBJ2-1 TRBV6-6 ASRAFGRGYNEQF